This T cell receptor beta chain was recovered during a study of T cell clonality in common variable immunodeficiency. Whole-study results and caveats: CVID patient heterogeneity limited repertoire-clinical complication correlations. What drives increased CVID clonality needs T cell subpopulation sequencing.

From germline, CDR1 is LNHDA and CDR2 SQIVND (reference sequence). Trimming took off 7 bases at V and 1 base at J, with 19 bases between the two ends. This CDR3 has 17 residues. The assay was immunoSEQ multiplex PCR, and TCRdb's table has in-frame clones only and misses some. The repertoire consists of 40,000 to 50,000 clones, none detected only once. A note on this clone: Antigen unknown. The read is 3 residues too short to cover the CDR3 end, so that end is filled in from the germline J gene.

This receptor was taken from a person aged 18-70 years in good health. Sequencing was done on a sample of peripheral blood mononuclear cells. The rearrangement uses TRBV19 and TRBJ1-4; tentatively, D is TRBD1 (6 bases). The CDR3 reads CASTQGPGTLTNEKLFF. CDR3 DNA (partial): TGTGCCAGTACCCAAGGCCCGGGGACACTAACTAATGAAAAA.